Listed below are T cell receptor beta chains from one sample, sequenced in a study of CD8+CD57+ T cells in acquired aplastic anemia. TCRdb re-called the reads through MiXCR, storing one row per CDR3 protein. The sample carries 150,000 to 200,000 distinct CDR3 sequences, more than 45% recorded once. The specimen was sorted CD4+, CD8+, or CD8+CD57+ T cells (not recorded which) from PBMCs. The receptors come from a human donor with aplastic anemia. The CDR3 runs from the conserved cysteine through the conserved F or W. A D gene is named only where the DNA matches it firmly. Size is stated for part of the rows, as once, few or many counts, or as a class when the clone is expanded.

>.|TRBV2|TRBJ2-2|.
CASRHRVGATGELFF
TGTGCCAGCAGGCACCGAGTTGGCGCCACCGGGGAGCTGTTTTTT
>.|TRBV7-3|TRBJ1-2|many
CASSPGGFASGYTF
TGTGCCAGCAGCCCCGGGGGATTTGCTTCGGGCTACACCTTC
>.|TRBV24-1|TRBJ1-1|.
CATSENENTEAFF
TGTGCCACCAGTGAAAATGAGAACACTGAAGCTTTCTTT
>.|TRBV20-1|TRBJ1-5|.
CSAGDRYQPRHF
TGCAGTGCGGGGGATCGTTATCAGCCCCGGCATTTT
>.|TRBV7-9|TRBJ2-7|.
CASSLGADIVHEQYF
TGTGCCAGCAGCTTAGGGGCGGATATTGTGCACGAGCAGTACTTC
>TRBD1|TRBV18|TRBJ2-2|.
CASSPIGQGGGELFF
TGTGCCAGCTCACCGATAGGACAGGGAGGCGGGGAGCTGTTTTTT
>.|TRBV6-1|TRBJ1-6|many
CASSVLISSSYNSPLHF
TGTGCCAGCAGCGTTCTTATTTCGAGCTCCTATAATTCACCCCTCCACTTT
>TRBD1|TRBV18|TRBJ1-4|.
CASSPPGRQGSGKLFF
TGTGCCAGCTCACCACCGGGTCGACAGGGGTCGGGAAAACTGTTTTTT
>.|TRBV19|TRBJ2-7|many
CASKFRSTEYEQYF
TGTGCCAGTAAATTCCGATCAACGGAGTACGAGCAGTACTTC
>.|TRBV20-1|TRBJ1-2|.
CSSNGRVYGYTF
TGCAGTTCTAACGGCAGAGTGTATGGCTACACCTTC
>.|TRBV7-8|TRBJ2-1|.
CASSSTGPGDEQFF
TGTGCCAGCAGCTCTACGGGCCCAGGGGATGAGCAGTTCTTC
>.|TRBV20-1|TRBJ2-7|.
CSARVSRREQYF
TGCAGTGCTAGAGTTAGCCGGCGAGAGCAGTACTTC
>.|TRBV29-1|TRBJ1-1|few
CSVESGATEAFF
TGCAGCGTTGAGTCGGGGGCCACTGAAGCTTTCTTT